The sequence of this T cell receptor beta chain was determined in a study of T cells after yellow fever vaccination. Study conclusions and caveats: Clones from primary vaccination mostly reappeared after the booster (approximately 95% CD4, approximately 91% CD8).

Comment on this clonotype: Its antigen is still unknown.

TCR cDNA, made by 5'RACE template switching, carried an added universal primer site and UMIs. TCRdb re-analysed the 5' RACE reads in MiXCR, keeping a single row per CDR3 protein. The repertoire has hundreds of thousands of distinct CDR3 sequences, 18% of them found once; the top ten carry about a sixth. V shed 2 bases and J 5 bases; nucleotides not matched to a gene: 7. The CDR3 sequence is 15 residues long. This TCR was recovered from a man younger than 35 who received the YFV17D yellow fever vaccine. The J gene is TRBJ2-3, the V gene TRBV12-3 or TRBV12-4; TRBD2 matches 7 bases. The sequences come from PBMCs, collected before the yellow fever booster vaccination. CDR3 DNA sequence: TGTGCCAGCAGTTTACGGGGGGTTGGTGGAGATACGCAGTATTTT. This codes for CASSLRGVGGDTQYF.